The rows below give T cell receptor beta chains drawn from one sample of a study of PD-L1 blockade in urothelial cancer. Only in-frame clones appear in the TCRdb table, and some are missing; sequencing was by immunoSEQ multiplex PCR. The table records about 83,000 clones, 87% of them present only once. The sequencing here drew on PBMCs, taken around atezolizumab (anti-PD-L1) treatment. The receptors here all came from a woman between 65 and 79 years old with urothelial cancer. CDR3s include the opening cysteine and the closing phenylalanine or tryptophan. Fields, in order: J gene, clone size, D gene, V gene, CDR3 protein. A D gene is named only where the DNA matches it firmly. The size field is filled for only some rows; it gives once, few, many or a size class.

>TRBJ2-1|-|-|TRBV4-3
CASSQNRVGEQFF
>TRBJ1-2|once|-|TRBV30
CAWRSGVPYGYTF
>TRBJ1-3|-|-|TRBV19
CASSISAGASGNTIYF
>TRBJ2-5|-|TRBD1|TRBV29-1
CSVERQGGQETQYF
>TRBJ2-7|-|-|TRBV2
CASSVGPGDEQYF
>TRBJ2-5|-|TRBD1|TRBV6-5
CASRRQGALLETQYF
>TRBJ1-4|-|-|TRBV10-2
CASSDSGISEKLFF
>TRBJ1-1|-|-|TRBV7-2
CASSLERSRTAHRAFF
>TRBJ1-3|once|-|TRBV5-1
CASSPRGSGNTIYF
>TRBJ1-2|once|-|TRBV9
CASSVGPPTARAEGYTF
>TRBJ2-2|-|-|TRBV5-4
CASSFDGWGQVNTGELFF
>TRBJ2-5|-|TRBD2|TRBV7-9
CASSLGTSGETQYF
>TRBJ2-3|-|TRBD2|TRBV10-3
CVNGTSGARSTDTQYF
>TRBJ1-3|-|TRBD1|TRBV28
CASFRDSSGNTIYF
>TRBJ1-4|-|TRBD1|TRBV27
CASSLWGQGNEKLFF
>TRBJ1-4|once|TRBD1|TRBV9
CASSATGRGHEKLFF
>TRBJ1-2|-|-|TRBV15
CATNQDTVNYGYTF